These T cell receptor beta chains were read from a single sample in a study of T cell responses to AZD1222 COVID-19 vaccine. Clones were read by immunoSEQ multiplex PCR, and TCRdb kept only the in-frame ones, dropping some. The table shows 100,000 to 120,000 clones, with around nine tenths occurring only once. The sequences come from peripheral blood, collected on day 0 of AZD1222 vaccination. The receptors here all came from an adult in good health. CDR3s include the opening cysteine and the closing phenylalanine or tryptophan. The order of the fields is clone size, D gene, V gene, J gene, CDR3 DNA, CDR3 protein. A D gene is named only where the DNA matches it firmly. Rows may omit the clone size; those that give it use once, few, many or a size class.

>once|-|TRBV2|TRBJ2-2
TGTGCCAGCAGTAGCTGGACACCGAACACCGGGGAGCTGTTTTTT
CASSSWTPNTGELFF
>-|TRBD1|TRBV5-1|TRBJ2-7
TGCGCCAGCAGACCCTCCGGGACAGGGGTGGGCGAGCAGTACTTC
CASRPSGTGVGEQYF
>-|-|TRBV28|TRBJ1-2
TGTGCCAGCAGCCGCCCATTAAGGGGTGGCTACACCTTC
CASSRPLRGGYTF
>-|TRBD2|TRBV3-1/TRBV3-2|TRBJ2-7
TGTGCCAGCAGCCAAGGTTCCGCGGGAGCCTTCTACGAGCAGTACTTC
CASSQGSAGAFYEQYF
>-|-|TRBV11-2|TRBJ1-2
TGTGCCAGCAGCTTTGGTTCGTATGGCTACACCTTC
CASSFGSYGYTF
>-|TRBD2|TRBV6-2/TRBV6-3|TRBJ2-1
TGTGCCAGCAGCCGAAGCGGGGTCGGATACAATGAGCAGTTCTTC
CASSRSGVGYNEQFF
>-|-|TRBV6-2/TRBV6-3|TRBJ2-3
TGTGCCAGCAGTTATATGACAACTAGCACAGATACGCAGTATTTT
CASSYMTTSTDTQYF
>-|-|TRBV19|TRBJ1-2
TGTGCCAGTCTAACGTCGGGCGGGCGTCGGGGCTATGGCTACACCTTC
CASLTSGGRRGYGYTF
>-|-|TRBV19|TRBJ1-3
TGTGCCAGTAACTCCCCAACTTGGTCTGGAAACACCATATATTTT
CASNSPTWSGNTIYF
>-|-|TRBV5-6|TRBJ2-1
TGTGCCAGCAGCTTTTTAGCCACCGTTTCCTACAATGAGCAGTTCTTC
CASSFLATVSYNEQFF
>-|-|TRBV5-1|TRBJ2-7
TGCGCCAGCAGCTTGGAAGGGACCCACTCCGGCTACGAGCAGTACTTC
CASSLEGTHSGYEQYF
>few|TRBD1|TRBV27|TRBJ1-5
TGTGCCAGCAGCCTGTCGACAGGGAGCAATCAGCCCCAGCATTTT
CASSLSTGSNQPQHF
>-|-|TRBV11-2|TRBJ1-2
TGTGCCAGCAGCGCTTCCGGGACCGCAAACTATGGCTACACCTTC
CASSASGTANYGYTF
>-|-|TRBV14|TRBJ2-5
TGTGCCAGCAGCCTAGCACGGACGGGGAGGTACCAAGAGACCCAGTACTTC
CASSLARTGRYQETQYF
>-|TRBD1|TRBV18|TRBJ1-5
TGTGCCAGCTCACCTTCCGGGCAGGGGGTTCAGCCCCAGCATTTT
CASSPSGQGVQPQHF
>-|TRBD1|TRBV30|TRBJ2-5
TGTGCCTGGGACCCAGGGGGCGGGAAGACCCAGTACTTC
CAWDPGGGKTQYF
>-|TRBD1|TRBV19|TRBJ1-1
TGTGCCAGTAGTTCACAGACAGGGGCGGGGGGTGAAGCTTTCTTT
CASSSQTGAGGEAFF
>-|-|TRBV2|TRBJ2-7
TGTGCCAGCAGTAGGTTCCCCACCTACGAGCAGTACTTC
CASSRFPTYEQYF
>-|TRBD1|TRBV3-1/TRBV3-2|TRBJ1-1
TGTGCCAGCAGCCAAGTCGGACAGGGAGGCACTGAAGCTTTCTTT
CASSQVGQGGTEAFF
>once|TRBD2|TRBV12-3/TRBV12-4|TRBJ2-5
TGTGCCAGCACCGGGGGGGGGAAGACCCAGTACTTC
CASTGGGKTQYF
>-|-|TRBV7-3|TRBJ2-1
TGTGCCAGCAGCTTAGAGAGCTCCTACAATGAGCAGTTCTTC
CASSLESSYNEQFF
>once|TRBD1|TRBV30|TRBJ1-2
TGTGCCTGGAGCAGGGGGCCCTATGGCTACACCTTC
CAWSRGPYGYTF
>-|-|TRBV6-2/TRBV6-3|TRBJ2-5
TGTGCCAGCAGCCAATCAGGGGGGGTCGGGACCCAGTACTTC
CASSQSGGVGTQYF
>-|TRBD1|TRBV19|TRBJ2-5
TGTGCCAGTAGATCCACCACAGGGGGTTTACGAGAGACCCAGTACTTC
CASRSTTGGLRETQYF
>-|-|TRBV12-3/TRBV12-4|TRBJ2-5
TGTGCCAGCAGTCTCGACTTGGGGACCCAGTACTTC
CASSLDLGTQYF
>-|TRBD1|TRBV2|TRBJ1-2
TGTGCCAGCAGTGCAGGGGGGTATGGCTACACCTTC
CASSAGGYGYTF
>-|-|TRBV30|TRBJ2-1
TGTGCCTGGGGTAGGACCGTGAGCTCCTACAATGAGCAGTTCTTC
CAWGRTVSSYNEQFF
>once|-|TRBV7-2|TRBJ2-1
TGTGCCAGCAGCAGAGAAAAGGAGCAGTTCTTC
CASSREKEQFF
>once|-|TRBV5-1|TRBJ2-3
TGCGCCAGCAGCTTGGAAGGTCTCCCGGGCACAGATACGCAGTATTTT
CASSLEGLPGTDTQYF
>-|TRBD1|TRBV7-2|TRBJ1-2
TGTGCCAGTGACCAGGGACAGAACTTCTATGGCTACACCTTC
CASDQGQNFYGYTF
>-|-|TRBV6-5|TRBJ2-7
TGTGCCAGCAGCCCACACGAGCCCCCAAACTACGAGCAGTACTTC
CASSPHEPPNYEQYF
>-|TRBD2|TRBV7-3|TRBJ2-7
TGTGCCAGCAGCCGAGCGGGGGCCCCTTTGAACGAGCAGTACTTC
CASSRAGAPLNEQYF
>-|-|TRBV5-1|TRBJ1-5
TGCGCCAGCAGCTTGGTGGGCAATCAGCCCCAGCATTTT
CASSLVGNQPQHF
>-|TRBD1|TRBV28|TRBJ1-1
TGTGCCAGCAGTTCCCCGACAGGGGGGAGATTCTTT
CASSSPTGGRFF
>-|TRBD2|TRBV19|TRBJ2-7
TGTGCCAGTAGTGAACAGGGAGCGGGAGTTCCCTCCTACGAGCAGTACTTC
CASSEQGAGVPSYEQYF
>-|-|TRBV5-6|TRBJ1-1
TGTGCCAGCAGCTTGCGTTACCGTGGTGAAGCTTTCTTT
CASSLRYRGEAFF